This T cell receptor beta chain is from a study of cytomegalovirus exposure and HLA in healthy donors. General study points: For presence/absence analyses, sequencing depth was assumed to be roughly uniform across donors. Cytomegalovirus status was reportedly diagnosed by the classifier with high specificity and sensitivity. Solely CMV serostatus was available to characterize immune exposure. Altogether, 164 TCR beta chains were recorded as cytomegalovirus-associated.

This CDR3 has 13 amino acids. Per the germline V gene, CDR1 is SGHRS and CDR2 is YFSETQ. After removal of 2 bases from V and 7 bases from J, the junction contained 6 bases not matched to a gene. In the PCR, 60 Vbeta and 13 Jbeta primers were used. TCRdb keeps only in-frame clones here, not all; method: immunoSEQ multiplex PCR. The sample records more than 150,000 clones, over 65% being singletons. A word on this clone: Its antigen is undetermined.

The chain joins TRBV5-1 to TRBJ2-7; 7 nucleotides match TRBD1. Sequencing input: PBMCs. The source is a man younger than 35 in good health and CMV-seronegative. The CDR3 DNA is TGCGCCAGCAGCTTCAAGGGGGCGAAGGAGCAGTACTTC. Protein: CASSFKGAKEQYF. Based on the CDR3 plus reference TRBV5-1 and TRBJ2-7, the full variable domain is KAGVTQTPRYLIKTRGQQVTLSCSPISGHRSVSWYQQTPGQGLQFLFEYFSETQRNKGNFPGRFSGRQFSNSRSEMNVSTLELGDSALYLCASSFKGAKEQYFGPGTRLTVT.